The 3 T cell receptor beta chains presented below share a single source sample, sequenced in a study of control samples from healthy donors and cancer patients. Repertoires were generated with immunoSEQ multiplex PCR, while TCRdb's copy carries only in-frame clones and drops some. Seen here are fewer than 200,000 clones, around 93% observed once, and the top ten hold roughly 4.3%. Material for sequencing was blood. Every receptor here comes from a woman aged 55-70 years in good health.

The count of this clone is one. V and J are TRBV7-8 and TRBJ1-1; D unclear. Germline V gene data show CDR1 as SGHVS and CDR2 as FQNEAQ. Trimming removed 1 base from V and 1 base from J, with 10 bases in between. The CDR3 has 15 residues. CDR3 in amino acids: CASSLELHRNTEAFF. DNA for the CDR3: TGTGCCAGCAGCTTAGAACTTCACAGGAACACTGAAGCTTTCTTT.

The chain links TRBV4-1 to TRBJ1-2; 7 nucleotides align to TRBD1. Germline CDR1 is MGHRA and CDR2 is YSYEKL. This CDR3 has 16 residues. Germline trimming cut 1 base from V and 2 bases from J; bases unmatched to any gene: 7. CDR3 residues: CASSQVPQGRNYGYTF. The CDR3 nucleotides read TGCGCCAGCAGCCAAGTGCCACAGGGGCGAAACTATGGCTACACCTTC.

The chain employs TRBV2 and TRBJ1-2, with 9 bases identical to TRBD1. With 7 bases clipped from V and 8 bases from J, the junction kept 5 bases outside the gene matches. The V gene's germline CDR1 is SNHLY and CDR2 FYNNEI. CDR3 length: 12 amino acids. The CDR3 spells CASKQGAPGYTF. DNA of the CDR3: TGTGCCAGCAAACAGGGGGCGCCCGGCTACACCTTC.